This T cell receptor beta chain was found in a study of blood T cell repertoires in COVID-19. Across the study: From T cells, B-cell-depleted T cells, or PBMCs came the material, which was cDNA or gDNA.

The CDR3 has 14 residues. Trimming left V 6 bases short and J 5 bases short, with 17 bases between. Germline V CDR1 and CDR2: LNHNV, YYDKDF (reference sequence). Before being deemed recovered, Cohort 3 donors had two negative PCRs, clearance, or symptom resolution. TCRdb's copy holds only in-frame clones and misses some; the assay was immunoSEQ multiplex PCR. This table holds around 230,000 clones, about 80% found once. The V and J genes are TRBV15 and TRBJ2-7, with D maybe TRBD1 (6 bases). Source material: PBMCs or T cells enriched from blood (not recorded which). The TCR comes from a man aged 40-50 years who had recovered from COVID-19. The CDR3: CATRAGVNRDEQYF. The CDR3 nucleotides read TGTGCCACCAGGGCAGGGGTTAACAGAGACGAGCAGTACTTC.